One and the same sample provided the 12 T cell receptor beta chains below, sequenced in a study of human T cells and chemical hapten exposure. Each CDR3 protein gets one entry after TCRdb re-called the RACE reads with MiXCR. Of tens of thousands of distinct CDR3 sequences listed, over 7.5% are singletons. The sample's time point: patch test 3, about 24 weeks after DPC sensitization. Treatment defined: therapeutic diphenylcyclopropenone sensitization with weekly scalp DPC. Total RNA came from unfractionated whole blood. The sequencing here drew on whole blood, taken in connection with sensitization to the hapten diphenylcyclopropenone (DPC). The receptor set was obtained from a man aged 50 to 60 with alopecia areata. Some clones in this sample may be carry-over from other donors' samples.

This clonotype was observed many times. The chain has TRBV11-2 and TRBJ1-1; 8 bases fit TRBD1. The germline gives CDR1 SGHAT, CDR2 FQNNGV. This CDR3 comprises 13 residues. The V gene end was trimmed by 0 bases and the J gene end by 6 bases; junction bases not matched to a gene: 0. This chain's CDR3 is CASSLEQGAEAFF. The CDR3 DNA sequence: TGTGCCAGCAGCTTAGAACAGGGGGCTGAAGCTTTCTTT.

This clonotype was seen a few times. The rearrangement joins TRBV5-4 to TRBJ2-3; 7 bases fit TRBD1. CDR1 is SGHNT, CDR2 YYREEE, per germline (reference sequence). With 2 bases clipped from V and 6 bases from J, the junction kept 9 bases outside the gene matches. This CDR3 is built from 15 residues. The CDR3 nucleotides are TGTGCCAGCAGCTTACCGGGACAGTTAATCGATACGCAGTATTTT. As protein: CASSLPGQLIDTQYF.

CDR3 DNA: TGTGCCAGCAGCCCATGGGGGGGCACTGAAGCTTTCTTT. Residues: CASSPWGGTEAFF. This chain links TRBV11-1 with TRBJ1-1, with a weak D call TRBD1 (5 bases). CDR3 length equals 13 residues. From germline, CDR1 is SGHAT and CDR2 FQDESV (reference sequence). V lost 5 bases, J lost 4 bases, and 11 bases lay in between.

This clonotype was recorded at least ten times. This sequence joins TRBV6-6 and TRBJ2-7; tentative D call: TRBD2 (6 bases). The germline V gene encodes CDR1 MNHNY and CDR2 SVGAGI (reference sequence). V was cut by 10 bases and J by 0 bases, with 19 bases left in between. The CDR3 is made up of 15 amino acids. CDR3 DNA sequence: TGTGCCACCACGATTAGCGGATCCCCCTCCTACGAGCAGTACTTC. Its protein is CATTISGSPSYEQYF.

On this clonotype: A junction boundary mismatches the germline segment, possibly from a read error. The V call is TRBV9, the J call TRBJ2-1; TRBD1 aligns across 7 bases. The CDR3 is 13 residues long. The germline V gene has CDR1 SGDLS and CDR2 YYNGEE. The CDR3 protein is CASSVLQGNGQFF. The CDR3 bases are TGTGCCAGCAGCGTCCTACAGGGGAATGGGCAGTTCTTC.

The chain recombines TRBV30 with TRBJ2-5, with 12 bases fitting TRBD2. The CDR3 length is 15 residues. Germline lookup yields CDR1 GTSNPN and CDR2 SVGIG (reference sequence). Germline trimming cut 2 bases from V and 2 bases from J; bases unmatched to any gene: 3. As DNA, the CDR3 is TGTGCCTGGAGTATTGGACTAGCGGGACAAGAGACCCAGTACTTC. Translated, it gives CAWSIGLAGQETQYF.

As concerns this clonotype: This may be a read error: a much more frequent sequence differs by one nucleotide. The CDR3 bases are TGTGCCAGCAGGTCACAATGGGGAGGGGAAAAACTGTTTTTT. Amino acid sequence: CASRSQWGGEKLFF. This sequence joins TRBV12-3 or TRBV12-4 and TRBJ1-4; no clear D. Deletions cut 6 bases from V and 8 bases from J, with 16 bases between. The CDR3 has 14 residues.

The CDR3 is CASSLVHLGEQYF. In DNA form, the CDR3 reads TGTGCCAGCAGCTTAGTTCATTTGGGAGAGCAGTACTTC. V usage is TRBV11-2 and J usage is TRBJ2-7; D ambiguous. This CDR3 spans 13 amino acids. Germline V CDR1 and CDR2: SGHAT, FQNNGV. Between the trimmed V and J ends, which lost 1 base and 7 bases, there was a span of 11 bases.

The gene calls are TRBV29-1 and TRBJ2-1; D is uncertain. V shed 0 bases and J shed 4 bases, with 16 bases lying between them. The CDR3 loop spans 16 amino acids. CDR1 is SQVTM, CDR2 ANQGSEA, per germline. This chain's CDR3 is CSVEDAPRSRYNEQFF. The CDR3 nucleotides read TGCAGCGTTGAAGACGCCCCCCGGAGTAGGTACAATGAGCAGTTCTTC.

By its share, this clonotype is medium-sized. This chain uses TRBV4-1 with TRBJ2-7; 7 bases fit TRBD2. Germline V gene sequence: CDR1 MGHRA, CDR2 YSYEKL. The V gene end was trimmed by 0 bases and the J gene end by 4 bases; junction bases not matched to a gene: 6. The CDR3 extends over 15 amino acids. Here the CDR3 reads CASSQDAGELYEQYF. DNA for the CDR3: TGCGCCAGCAGCCAAGATGCGGGGGAATTATACGAGCAGTACTTC.

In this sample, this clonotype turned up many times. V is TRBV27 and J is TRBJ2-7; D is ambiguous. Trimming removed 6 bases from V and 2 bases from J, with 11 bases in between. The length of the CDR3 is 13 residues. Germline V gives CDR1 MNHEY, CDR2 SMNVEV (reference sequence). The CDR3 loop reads CASSPLRAYEQYF. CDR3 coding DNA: TGTGCCAGCAGCCCCCTAAGGGCCTACGAGCAGTACTTC.

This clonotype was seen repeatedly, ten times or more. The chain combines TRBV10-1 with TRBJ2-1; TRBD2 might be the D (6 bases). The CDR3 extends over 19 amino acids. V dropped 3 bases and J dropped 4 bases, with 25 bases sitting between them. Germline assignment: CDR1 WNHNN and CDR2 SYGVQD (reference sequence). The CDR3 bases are TGCGCCAGCAGTGATATTATGTCGGCGGGACGCTACCCTTACAATGAGCAGTTCTTC. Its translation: CASSDIMSAGRYPYNEQFF.